This passage covers 3 T cell receptor beta chains from one sample sequenced in a study of T cell responses to AZD1222 COVID-19 vaccine. Profiling relied on immunoSEQ multiplex PCR, and the TCRdb table lists in-frame clones only, not all of them. The top ten hold 3.6% of the sample, which has under 200,000 clones, approximately 90% seen once. The sample was peripheral blood, taken 28 days after the second dose of the MenACWY control vaccine. The source is an adult who received the MenACWY meningococcal vaccine as a control.

The V gene is TRBV28, the J gene TRBJ1-5, with a tentative D call TRBD1 (5 bases). CDR3 length: 14 amino acids. Between the trimmed V and J ends, which lost 6 bases and 0 bases, there was a span of 9 bases. The germline gives CDR1 MDHEN, CDR2 SYDVKM. CDR3 DNA sequence: TGTGCCAGCAGCCGGGACCGTAGCAATCAGCCCCAGCATTTT. Protein: CASSRDRSNQPQHF.

This clone was seen more than once but under ten times. The chain is built from TRBV6-6 and TRBJ2-6, with unresolved D. Looked up from germline, CDR1 is MNHNY and CDR2 is SVGAGI (reference sequence). The CDR3 runs 16 residues. V lost 2 bases to trimming and J lost 2 bases, with 10 bases between them. The CDR3 bases are TGTGCCAGCAGTTACGGGGTAGGGCCTGGGGCCAACGTCCTGACTTTC. It yields the protein CASSYGVGPGANVLTF.

The chain uses TRBV4-1 and TRBJ2-2, with D possibly TRBD1 on 5 matching bases. The length of the CDR3 is 18 residues. CDR1 is MGHRA and CDR2 is YSYEKL in the germline V gene. Between the trimmed V and J ends, which lost 1 base and 2 bases, there was a span of 17 bases. CDR3 protein: CASSQGWQGVKNTGELFF. CDR3 bases: TGCGCCAGCAGCCAAGGGTGGCAGGGTGTAAAAAACACCGGGGAGCTGTTTTTT.